Listed here is a single TCR beta chain. What this receptor recognizes is not known. No base qualities exist here, and no much larger clone lies one base off it. The sample belongs to a study of Ad26.COV2.S vaccination and SARS-CoV-2 variants (TCRdb year 2021). A note on the overall study: Donors in the vaccine arm were drawn from COV1001, a multicentre, randomized, double-blind, placebo-controlled phase I-IIa trial testing Ad26.COV2.S in healthy adults. Ad26.COV2.S was given intramuscularly at 5x10^10 or 1x10^11 viral particles, as a single shot or as two shots 56 days apart. Sequencing of the TCRbeta repertoire served to evaluate the specificity and breadth of SARS-CoV-2-reactive T cell receptors following Ad26.COV2.S vaccination. The TCR-sequenced set comprised approximately 30 samples: some 20 Ad26.COV2.S vaccine recipients, 5 placebo recipients and 8 SARS-CoV-2 convalescent individuals. Trial participants were randomized into five groups of five: low-dose or high-dose Ad26.COV2.S given once or twice, or placebo on both occasions. Investigators remained blinded to trial group allocation during experiments and outcome assessment. Study-wide conclusions, independent of this receptor: The study was not powered to compare responses between vaccine doses or regimens. After vaccination, spike-specific CD8+ and CD4+ T cell responses were reported to show substantial breadth. Compared with placebo recipients, Ad26.COV2.S recipients showed higher spike-specific TCR breadth (P = 0.0014). According to the authors, total T cell responses may have been underestimated by the TCR breadth and depth analyses. Non-spike TCR breadth was comparable between vaccine and placebo recipients, consistent with the vaccine containing only spike.

The sample's treatment or condition label is to be understood as: about 20 received Ad26.COV2.S at low or high dose, single or two shots; several received placebo; per-sample allocation not given. Repertoires of vaccine and placebo recipients were sequenced from samples taken on day 63 after the first injection. In Cohort 1b, about two dozen adults aged 18-55 years were enrolled at a single site in Boston, USA, between 29 July and 7 August 2020. Ad26.COV2.S was a replication-incompetent adenovirus type 26 vector expressing a prefusion-stabilized SARS-CoV-2 spike protein from the original Wuhan strain. The CDR3, from cysteine to phenylalanine, totals 16 residues. The retained sequence is limited to the CDR3, 48 bases, with the frame set at the first base. Trimming takes 2 bases off V and 2 bases off J; junction bases not matched to a gene: 9. CDR1 and CDR2 were assigned from the germline V gene (reference sequence) as MNHNY and SVGAGI.

The immunoSEQ Assay was the method used to sequence TCRbeta CDR3 regions. After extraction, genomic DNA underwent amplification by bias-controlled multiplex PCR, followed by high-throughput sequencing. Per the authors' processing: To quantify the absolute abundance of every unique TCRbeta CDR3 region, sequences were collapsed and filtered. T cell fraction was estimated by normalization of TCRbeta template counts to usable DNA, with usable DNA being measured through amplification of reference genes present in all nucleated cells. Repertoire TCRs were annotated as SARS-CoV-2-specific when V gene, CDR3 amino acid sequence and J gene were exactly matched to a known reactive TCR set. The reference SARS-CoV-2 TCR set came from MIRA and was filtered for enrichment in COVID-19-positive ImmuneCODE repertoires, removing public or cross-reactive TCRs. Drawing on the MIRA antigens, annotated TCRs were analysed further at the level of specific ORF or position within ORF. Breadth was defined as the number of annotated unique rearrangements divided by the total number of unique productive rearrangements, and depth was defined as the summed frequency of the annotated unique rearrangements. Two-sided Wilcoxon rank-sum tests were used to compare TCR breadth between groups. TCRdb provides this immuneACCESS table in a form limited to in-frame rearrangements. Some clones are lacking; in checked studies, under half of them reflect an unresolved V gene, and why the rest are absent is not known. For V, J and clone size, that table is used; D and trimming come from the DNA. This sample gives hundreds of thousands of clones in total; 89% of them show up just once. Approximately 1.5% of the sample is held by the ten biggest clonotypes.

The clonotype comes from a person aged 18-60 years who received the Ad26.COV2.S COVID-19 vaccine or a placebo. The V and J genes are TRBV6-6 and TRBJ2-7, and TRBD1 aligns with 7 junction nucleotides. The material was peripheral blood, obtained in a trial of Ad26.COV2.S vaccine versus placebo. The nucleotides are TGTGCCAGCAGTTACGGACAGGCTGTCTCTGCCTACGAGCAGTACTTC. Translation gives CASSYGQAVSAYEQYF.